The 2 T cell receptor beta chains listed next were all sequenced from one sample in a study of blood T cell repertoires in COVID-19. TCRdb's copy holds only in-frame clones and misses some; the assay was immunoSEQ multiplex PCR. There are about 530,000 clones in the sample; 85% to 90% occur only once, and 7.5% to 9.5% lies in the top ten. Sequenced material: peripheral blood. These receptors were obtained from a woman aged 50 to 60 with COVID-19, enrolled during active disease.

V is TRBV28 and J is TRBJ2-7; 8 bases align to TRBD2. The J segment lost 1 base and the V segment lost 7 bases, leaving 3 bases of the junction unmatched. Germline assignment: CDR1 MDHEN and CDR2 SYDVKM. The CDR3 has 13 amino acids. The CDR3 loop reads CASKRGQSYEQYF. For the CDR3, the DNA is TGTGCCAGCAAGCGGGGGCAATCCTACGAGCAGTACTTC. Variable domain in full (rest from reference TRBV28 and TRBJ2-7): DVKVTQSSRYLVKRTGEKVFLECVQDMDHENMFWYRQDPGLGLRLIYFSYDVKMKEKGDIPEGYSVSREKKERFSLILESASTNQTSMYLCASKRGQSYEQYFGPGTRLTVT.

This chain connects TRBV19 to TRBJ1-4, with 10 bases fitting TRBD1. CDR3 size: 14 residues. Germline CDR1 and CDR2: LNHDA and SQIVND (reference sequence). V trimming: 10 bases; J trimming: 6 bases; junction bases outside the gene matches: 8. The CDR3 nucleotides read TGTGCCACCCAAACCGGACAGGGGGATGAAAAACTGTTTTTT. It yields the protein CATQTGQGDEKLFF.